The next 30 T cell receptor beta chains were all read from a single sample in a study of read filtering for tumor transcriptome and immune sequencing. This library used around 400 ng RNA and molecular barcoded adaptors spanning alpha/delta and beta/gamma chains. TCRdb redid the calling of the reads with MiXCR, one entry per CDR3 protein. In the table there are roughly 130,000 distinct CDR3 sequences, roughly 13% of which are singletons. The sequencing input was a population of CD138-negative cells sorted from bone marrow. The origin of the receptors is a donor at least 40 years old with multiple myeloma.

There are many counts of this clonotype. This chain joins TRBV5-1 and TRBJ1-5; perhaps TRBD1 as D (5 bases). Trimming took 4 bases from V and 4 from J, leaving 9 bases between them. CDR3 length equals 13 residues. CDR1 and CDR2 from the germline V gene are SGHRS and YFSETQ. The CDR3 region has the DNA TGCGCCAGCAGCGTCGGGGGGAATCAGCCCCAGCATTTT. Encoded protein: CASSVGGNQPQHF. The full variable domain, rest sourced from reference TRBV5-1 and TRBJ1-5, is KAGVTQTPRYLIKTRGQQVTLSCSPISGHRSVSWYQQTPGQGLQFLFEYFSETQRNKGNFPGRFSGRQFSNSRSEMNVSTLELGDSALYLCASSVGGNQPQHFGDGTRLSIL.

This clonotype was counted many times. The chain uses TRBV2 and TRBJ1-5; D remains ambiguous. This CDR3 contains 14 residues. Per germline, CDR1 SNHLY and CDR2 FYNNEI. V dropped 8 bases and J dropped 9 bases, with 20 bases sitting between them. CDR3 nucleotides: TGTGCCAGCTCGCCACGGGTCCAAGGTTGGCCCCAGCATTTT. Translation: CASSPRVQGWPQHF.

A few counts support this clonotype. The CDR3 nucleotides read TGTGCCAGCTCACTCGGACCAGCGGGAGTAACCGGGGAGCTGTTTTTT. As protein: CASSLGPAGVTGELFF. The chain employs TRBV18 and TRBJ2-2; TRBD2 matches at 8 bases. Germline V gene data show CDR1 as KGHSH and CDR2 as LQKENI. The CDR3 is made up of 16 amino acids. V shed 4 bases and J 5 bases; nucleotides not matched to a gene: 9.

There are many counts of this clonotype. This chain links TRBV7-6 with TRBJ1-1, with 7 bases that match TRBD1. The length of the CDR3 is 15 residues. CDR1 and CDR2 from the germline V gene are SGHVS and FNYEAQ. V lost 0 bases and J lost 3; bases outside the gene matches: 4. CDR3 residues: CASSLAQGGHTEAFF. The CDR3 DNA reads as TGTGCCAGCAGCTTAGCTCAGGGGGGACACACTGAAGCTTTCTTT.

This clonotype qualifies as medium-sized (0.01 to 0.1%). The rearrangement joins TRBV28 to TRBJ1-1; D gene uncertain. V lost 3 bases to trimming and J lost 8 bases, with 10 bases between them. Germline V CDR1 and CDR2: MDHEN, SYDVKM. The CDR3 is 12 residues long. CDR3 nucleotide sequence: TGTGCCAGCAGTTTTTCTCAGACAGAAGCTTTCTTT. Protein product: CASSFSQTEAFF.

This clonotype was recorded a few times. The chain links TRBV11-2 to TRBJ1-1, with D unclear. The CDR3 loop spans 12 amino acids. Germline loops: CDR1 SGHAT, CDR2 FQNNGV. V shed 5 bases and J shed 11 bases, with 15 bases lying between them. The DNA of the CDR3 is TGTGCCAGCAGCCCACCCGGAAGGCACGCTTTCTTT. Amino acid sequence: CASSPPGRHAFF.

A word on this clonotype: Being one base from a much bigger clone, this may be a read error. CDR3 protein: CASTYGGRGTETFF. CDR3 coding DNA: TGTGCCAGCACCTACGGGGGGAGGGGCACTGAAACTTTCTTT. The chain recombines TRBV7-2 with TRBJ1-1; a possible D gene is TRBD1 (5 bases). CDR3 length equals 14 residues. Germline V gene lookup returns CDR1 SGHTA and CDR2 FQGNSA. Based on the CDR3 plus reference TRBV7-2 and TRBJ1-1, the full variable domain is GAGVSQSPSNKVTEKGKDVELRCDPISGHTALYWYRQSLGQGLEFLIYFQGNSAPDKSGLPSDRFSAERTGGSVSTLTIQRTQQEDSAVYLCASTYGGRGTETFFGQGTRLTVV.

In this sample, this clonotype turned up many times. The chain links TRBV4-1 to TRBJ2-7; TRBD2 aligns across 12 bases. The V segment lost 2 bases and the J segment 7 bases; nucleotides outside the gene matches: 15. This CDR3 region has 18 residues. Germline values: CDR1 MGHRA, CDR2 YSYEKL. This chain's CDR3 is CASSQNDRTSGKPQEQYF. The CDR3 DNA sequence: TGCGCCAGCAGCCAAAATGACCGGACTAGCGGGAAACCCCAGGAGCAGTACTTC.

About this clonotype itself: Because it lacks the conserved phenylalanine or tryptophan at the end, this CDR3 is likely a read error. V and J are TRBV28 and TRBJ2-2, with D perhaps TRBD2 (6 bases). The CDR3 covers 17 residues. Germline V gene lookup returns CDR1 MDHEN and CDR2 SYDVKM. Trimming removed 5 bases at V and 0 bases at J, with 16 bases between. The CDR3 nucleotides are TGTGCCAGCAGTCTAACCTTATGGGGGGCGAACACCGGGGAGCTGTTTCTT. This translates into CASSLTLWGANTGELFL.

This clonotype has a count of ten or more. The V and J genes are TRBV6-6 and TRBJ2-1; D is ambiguous. CDR1 is MNHNY, CDR2 SVGAGI, per germline (reference sequence). The V end lost 4 bases, the J end lost 0 bases, and 10 bases lay between the germline ends. The CDR3 consists of 15 residues. CDR3 residues: CASSLQSFSYNEQFF. The DNA for the CDR3 is TGTGCCAGCAGTTTACAGAGTTTCTCCTACAATGAGCAGTTCTTC.

There are many counts of this clonotype. The chain recombines TRBV7-2 with TRBJ1-1, with D uncertain. CDR1 and CDR2 from the germline V gene are SGHTA and FQGNSA. V shed 1 base and J shed 3 bases, with 9 bases lying between them. The CDR3 sequence is 14 residues long. The CDR3 nucleotides read TGTGCCAGCAGCTTAGAAAAGGGATACACTGAAGCTTTCTTT. It specifies CASSLEKGYTEAFF.

In this sample, this clonotype turned up many times. The V and J genes are TRBV12-3 or TRBV12-4 and TRBJ2-2, with 7 bases fitting TRBD1. The CDR3 contains 15 residues. V shed 5 bases, J shed 4 bases, and the junction held 7 bases outside the gene matches. Here the CDR3 DNA reads TGTGCCAGCAGTACCCAGGGGGAGACCACCGGGGAGCTGTTTTTT. Its translation is CASSTQGETTGELFF.

Regarding this clonotype: A much larger clone differs from this one at a single base, so this may be a read error. This rearrangement joins TRBV7-9 to TRBJ2-3; the match to TRBD1 covers 8 bases. The CDR3 is made up of 17 amino acids. The germline CDR1 and CDR2 sequences are SEHNR and FQNEAQ (reference sequence). CDR3 loop: CVSSSPEQGAFRDTQYF. Here the CDR3 DNA reads TGTGTCAGCAGCTCCCCGGAGCAGGGGGCATTCAGAGATACGCAGTATTTT.

The V and J genes are TRBV19 and TRBJ2-1; D might be TRBD1 (6 bases). The germline V gene has CDR1 LNHDA and CDR2 SQIVND (reference sequence). The CDR3 totals 13 residues. The V and J ends lost 8 bases and 7 bases respectively, with 15 bases between them. The CDR3 is CASGIRDMNEQFF. The CDR3 DNA sequence: TGTGCCAGTGGAATCCGGGACATGAATGAGCAGTTCTTC.

With respect to this clonotype: This sequence may be a read error, since a much larger clone differs from it by one base. The chain recombines TRBV19 with TRBJ1-5; D ambiguous. V was trimmed by 5 bases and J by 6 bases, leaving 17 bases between them. CDR3 length equals 15 residues. Per germline, CDR1 LNHDA and CDR2 SQIVND (reference sequence). CDR3 nucleotide sequence: TGTGCCAGTAGTCCGTCCCACGAGGGAGGTCAGCCCCAGCATTTT. Its protein product is CASSPSHEGGQPQHF.

This clonotype came up a few times. This chain connects TRBV6-5 to TRBJ2-5; 11 positions match TRBD2. CDR3 length: 16 amino acids. Trimming at V came to 6 bases and at J to 5 bases, leaving 11 bases not matched to a gene. Germline CDR1 is MNHEY and CDR2 is SVGAGI. The CDR3 loop reads CASRPNLAGGRETQYF. DNA for the CDR3: TGTGCCAGCAGGCCCAACCTAGCGGGGGGAAGGGAGACCCAGTACTTC.

This clonotype was recorded a few times. This clone may be a read error of a much larger clone one base away. This sequence joins TRBV24-1 and TRBJ1-5; D is possibly TRBD1 (6 bases). The CDR3 runs to 16 residues. CDR1 is KGHDR and CDR2 is SFDVKD in the germline V gene. The CDR3 loop is CATGDGRQASNQPQHF. The CDR3 region has the DNA TGTGCCACCGGTGACGGCCGACAGGCTAGCAATCAGCCCCAGCATTTT.

As to this clonotype: Being one base from a much bigger clone, this may be a read error. This chain links TRBV24-1 with TRBJ2-2; the D call may be TRBD1 or TRBD2 (5 bases each). Germline CDR1 reads KGHDR; CDR2 reads SFDVKD. The CDR3 has 16 residues. With 5 bases removed from V and 3 bases from J, the gap between germline ends came to 15 bases. Here the CDR3 DNA reads TGTGCCACCAGTGCCCCGGGACCTCCGGACACCGGGGAGCTGTTTTTT. It specifies CATSAPGPPDTGELFF.

This clonotype has a count of ten or more. The chain carries TRBV12-3 or TRBV12-4 and TRBJ1-6; 7 nucleotides line up with TRBD1. This CDR3 has 15 residues. Unmatched junction bases numbered 3, after V lost 7 bases and J lost 0 bases. The CDR3 region has the DNA TGTGCCAGCAATCGACAGGGCTCCTATAATTCACCCCTCCACTTT. The encoded protein is CASNRQGSYNSPLHF.

This clonotype was seen at least ten times. This rearrangement joins TRBV20-1 to TRBJ2-1; 9 nucleotides align to TRBD2. The CDR3 totals 13 residues. Germline V gene data show CDR1 as DFQATT and CDR2 as SNEGSKA (reference sequence). The J segment lost 9 bases and the V segment lost 6 bases, leaving 9 bases of the junction unmatched. The CDR3 coding sequence is TGCAGTGCCTTTGGCGGGGGGGCAGGTGAGCAGTTCTTC. Protein: CSAFGGGAGEQFF.

Note on this clonotype: A far larger clone is just one base off, so this is likely a read error. The chain has TRBV7-2 and TRBJ2-1; the match to TRBD2 covers 7 bases. Germline V CDR1 and CDR2: SGHTA, FQGNSA. The CDR3 is made up of 14 amino acids. This CDR3 reads CASSSWLGLDEQSF. In nucleotides, the CDR3 is TGTGCCAGCAGCTCCTGGCTTGGACTAGATGAGCAGTCCTTC.

This clonotype was counted at least ten times. The chain joins TRBV29-1 to TRBJ2-1; 9 bases map to TRBD1. CDR1 is SQVTM, CDR2 ANQGSEA, per germline. The CDR3 extends over 12 amino acids. Trimming cost V 7 bases and J 5 bases; bases outside gene matches: 3. The CDR3 bases are TGCAGCGCGGGACAGGGCGACAATGAGCAGTTCTTC. Translated: CSAGQGDNEQFF.

The V and J genes are TRBV5-1 and TRBJ2-2, with TRBD1 matching 9 bases. The CDR3 has 18 residues. Looked up from germline, CDR1 is SGHRS and CDR2 is YFSETQ. Trimming at V came to 4 bases and at J to 4 bases, leaving 14 bases not matched to a gene. The CDR3 region has the DNA TGCGCCAGCAGCGTGGTCACGGGACAGGGTTCGGTCACCGGGGAGCTGTTTTTT. Its protein is CASSVVTGQGSVTGELFF.

This clonotype was detected a few times. Since a much larger clone is just one base distant, this may be a read error. The rearrangement links TRBV10-3 to TRBJ2-2; 9 bases are a match to TRBD1. The germline V gene encodes CDR1 ENHRY and CDR2 SYGVKD. The CDR3 contains 17 residues. Trimming cost V 10 bases and J 5 bases; bases outside gene matches: 17. CDR3 sequence: CATSGTGGQGGTGELFF. CDR3 nucleotides: TGTGCCACCAGCGGTACCGGGGGACAGGGAGGTACCGGGGAGCTGTTTTTT.

This clonotype occurred many times. This chain uses TRBV29-1 with TRBJ2-1; 7 positions match TRBD1. V shed 3 bases and J 7 bases; nucleotides not matched to a gene: 6. CDR1 and CDR2 (germline): SQVTM, ANQGSEA. The CDR3 runs 13 residues. CDR3 sequence reads: CSVDGQVLNEQFF. The CDR3, as DNA: TGCAGCGTTGACGGACAGGTCTTGAATGAGCAGTTCTTC.

In its sample, this clonotype was seen a few times. The rearrangement links TRBV10-2 to TRBJ1-2, with D possibly TRBD1 on 5 matching bases. Germline V lookup: CDR1 WSHSY, CDR2 SAAADI. Between the trimmed V and J ends, which lost 3 bases and 8 bases, there was a span of 13 bases. This CDR3 has 13 residues. The CDR3 coding sequence is TGCGCCAGCAGTGATAATAGGGGCGCCGGCTACACCTTC. Translating gives CASSDNRGAGYTF.

Ten or more counts support this clonotype. V usage is TRBV14 and J usage is TRBJ2-2; 7 bases match TRBD1. The CDR3 runs 15 residues. Germline V gene sequence: CDR1 SGHDN, CDR2 FVKESK. V dropped 4 bases and J dropped 4; count of bases not matched to a gene: 6. The CDR3 reads CASSPTTGPTGELFF. CDR3 bases: TGTGCCAGCAGCCCGACGACAGGGCCCACCGGGGAGCTGTTTTTT. Together with reference TRBV14 and TRBJ2-2, the CDR3 gives the full variable domain: EAGVTQFPSHSVIEKGQTVTLRCDPISGHDNLYWYRRVMGKEIKFLLHFVKESKQDESGMPNNRFLAERTGGTYSTLKVQPAELEDSGVYFCASSPTTGPTGELFFGEGSRLTVL.

This clonotype appeared many times. The V gene is TRBV20-1, the J gene TRBJ2-1; D ambiguous. The CDR3 length is 15 residues. Germline CDR1 and CDR2: DFQATT and SNEGSKA (reference sequence). Trimming shortened V by 5 bases and J by 1 base, and 15 bases separated the two germline ends. CDR3 DNA sequence: TGCAGTGCTGGACCTACCCTAGGATCCTACAATGAGCAGTTCTTC. Translation gives CSAGPTLGSYNEQFF.

This clonotype has at least ten counts. The V and J genes are TRBV7-2 and TRBJ2-3; 11 nucleotides match TRBD2. This CDR3 region has 15 residues. Trimming took 8 bases from V and 3 from J; bases not matched to a gene: 7. Germline lookup yields CDR1 SGHTA and CDR2 FQGNSA. CDR3 in amino acids: CASRGLAGMTDTQYF. The CDR3 DNA reads TGTGCCAGCCGCGGACTAGCGGGTATGACAGATACGCAGTATTTT.

This clonotype has a count of ten or more. V usage is TRBV9 and J usage is TRBJ2-1; 9 bases fit TRBD1. The ends lost 3 bases at V and 1 base at J; junction bases unmatched: 8. Germline-derived CDR1 and CDR2 are SGDLS and YYNGEE. This CDR3 is 17 amino acids long. Written as DNA, the CDR3 is TGTGCCAGCAGCGATTACAGGGGGCCCACTTCCTACAATGAGCAGTTCTTC. Protein sequence: CASSDYRGPTSYNEQFF.